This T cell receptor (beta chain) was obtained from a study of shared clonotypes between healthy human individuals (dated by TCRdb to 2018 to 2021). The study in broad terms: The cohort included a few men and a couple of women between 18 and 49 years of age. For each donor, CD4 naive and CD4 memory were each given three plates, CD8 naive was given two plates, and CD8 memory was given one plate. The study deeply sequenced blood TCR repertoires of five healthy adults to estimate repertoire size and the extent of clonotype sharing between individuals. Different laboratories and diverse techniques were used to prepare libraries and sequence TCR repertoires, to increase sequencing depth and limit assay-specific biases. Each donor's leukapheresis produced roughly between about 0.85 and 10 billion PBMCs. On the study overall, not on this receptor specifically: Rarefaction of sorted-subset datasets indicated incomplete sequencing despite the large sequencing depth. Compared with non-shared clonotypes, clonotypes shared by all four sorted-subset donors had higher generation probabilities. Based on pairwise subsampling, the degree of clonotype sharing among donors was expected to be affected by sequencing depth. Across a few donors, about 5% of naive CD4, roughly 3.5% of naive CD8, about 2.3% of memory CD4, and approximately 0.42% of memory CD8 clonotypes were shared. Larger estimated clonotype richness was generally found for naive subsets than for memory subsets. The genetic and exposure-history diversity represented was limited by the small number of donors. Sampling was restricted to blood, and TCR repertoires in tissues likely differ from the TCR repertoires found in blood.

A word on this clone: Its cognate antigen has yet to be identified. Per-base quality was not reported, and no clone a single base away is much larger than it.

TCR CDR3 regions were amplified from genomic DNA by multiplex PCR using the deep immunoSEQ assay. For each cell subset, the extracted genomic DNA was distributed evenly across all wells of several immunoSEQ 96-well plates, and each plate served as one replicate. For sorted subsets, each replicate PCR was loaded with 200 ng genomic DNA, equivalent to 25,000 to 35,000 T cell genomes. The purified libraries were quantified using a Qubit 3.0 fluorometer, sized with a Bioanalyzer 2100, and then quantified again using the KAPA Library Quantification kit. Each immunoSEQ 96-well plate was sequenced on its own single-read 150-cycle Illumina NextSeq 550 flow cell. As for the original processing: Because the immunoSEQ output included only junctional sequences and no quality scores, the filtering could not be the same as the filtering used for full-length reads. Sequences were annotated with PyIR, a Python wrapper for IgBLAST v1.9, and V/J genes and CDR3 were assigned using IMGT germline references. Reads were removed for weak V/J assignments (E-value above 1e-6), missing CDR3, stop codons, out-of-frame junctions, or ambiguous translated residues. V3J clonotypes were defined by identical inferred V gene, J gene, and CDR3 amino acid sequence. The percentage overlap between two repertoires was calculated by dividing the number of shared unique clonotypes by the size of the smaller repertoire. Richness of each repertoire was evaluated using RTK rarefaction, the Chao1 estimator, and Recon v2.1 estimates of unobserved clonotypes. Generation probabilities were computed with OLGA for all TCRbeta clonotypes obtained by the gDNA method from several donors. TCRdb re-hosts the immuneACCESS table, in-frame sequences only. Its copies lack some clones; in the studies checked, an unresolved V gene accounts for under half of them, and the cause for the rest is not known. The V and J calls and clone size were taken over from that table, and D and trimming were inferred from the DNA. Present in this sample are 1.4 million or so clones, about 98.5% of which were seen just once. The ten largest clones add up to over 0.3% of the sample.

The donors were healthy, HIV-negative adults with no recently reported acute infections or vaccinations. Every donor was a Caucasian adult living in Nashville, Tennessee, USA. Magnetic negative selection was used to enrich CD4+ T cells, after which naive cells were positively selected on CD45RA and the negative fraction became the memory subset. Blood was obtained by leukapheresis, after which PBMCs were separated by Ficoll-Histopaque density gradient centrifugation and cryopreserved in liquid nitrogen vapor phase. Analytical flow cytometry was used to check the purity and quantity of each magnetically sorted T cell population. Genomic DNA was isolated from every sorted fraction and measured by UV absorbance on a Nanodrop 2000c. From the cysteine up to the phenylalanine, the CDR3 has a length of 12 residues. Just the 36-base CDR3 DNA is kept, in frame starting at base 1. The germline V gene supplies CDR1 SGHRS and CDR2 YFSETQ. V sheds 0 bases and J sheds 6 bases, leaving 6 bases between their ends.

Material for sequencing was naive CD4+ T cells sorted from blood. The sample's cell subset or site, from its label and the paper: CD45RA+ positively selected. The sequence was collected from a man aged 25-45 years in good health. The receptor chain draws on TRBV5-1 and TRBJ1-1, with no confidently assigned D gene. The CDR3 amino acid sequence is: CASSLAGSEAFF. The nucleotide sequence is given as TGCGCCAGCAGCTTGGCTGGATCTGAAGCTTTCTTT.